The 19 T cell receptor beta chains listed next were all sequenced from one sample in a study of CD8+CD57+ T cells in acquired aplastic anemia. CDR3 and TCR beta VDJ profiling relied on genomic DNA as the template. From the reads, TCRdb called clonotypes with MiXCR, one entry per CDR3 protein. This sample yields about 210,000 distinct CDR3 sequences, of which roughly 33% are seen a single time; more than 0.95% belongs to the top ten. Sample: sorted CD4+, CD8+, or CD8+CD57+ T cells (not recorded which) from PBMCs. The receptors stem from a human donor in good health, serving as a control.

Many counts were recorded for this clonotype. This chain joins TRBV7-9 and TRBJ2-4; D perhaps matches TRBD1 (6 bases). Trimming pared 3 bases from V and 8 bases from J, leaving 11 bases between. This CDR3 has 13 amino acids. Germline V gives CDR1 SEHNR, CDR2 FQNEAQ (reference sequence). CDR3 nucleotides: TGTGCCAGCAGCTTTGGGGGCCCGGACATTCAGTACTTC. Its translation: CASSFGGPDIQYF.

The chain combines TRBV29-1 with TRBJ1-1, with D tentatively TRBD1 (6 bases). The germline CDR1 and CDR2 sequences are SQVTM and ANQGSEA. Deletions cut 7 bases from V and 1 base from J, with 10 bases between. CDR3 length: 12 residues. The CDR3 loop is CSAGQKNTEAFF. CDR3 bases: TGCAGCGCAGGACAGAAGAACACTGAAGCTTTCTTT. Drawing the rest from reference TRBV29-1 and TRBJ1-1, the complete variable domain is SAVISQKPSRDICQRGTSLTIQCQVDSQVTMMFWYRQQPGQSLTLIATANQGSEATYESGFVIDKFPISRPNLTFSTLTVSNMSPEDSSIYLCSAGQKNTEAFFGQGTRLTVV.

The V and J genes are TRBV5-6 and TRBJ2-7; tentatively, D is TRBD1 (6 bases). The ends were cut back, 1 base at V and 2 bases at J, with 19 bases in the middle. CDR1 and CDR2 from the germline V gene are SGHDT and YYEEEE. The CDR3 runs to 17 residues. The CDR3 region is CASSLRFRDKRTYEQYF. In DNA form, the CDR3 reads TGTGCCAGCAGCTTGCGCTTCCGGGACAAACGAACCTACGAGCAGTACTTC.

This clonotype was detected many times. The J gene is TRBJ2-1, the V gene TRBV19; TRBD2 agrees at 7 bases. Germline V gene data show CDR1 as LNHDA and CDR2 as SQIVND (reference sequence). The CDR3 is 16 amino acids. V lost 6 bases, J lost 6 bases, and 14 bases stayed unmatched. In nucleotides, the CDR3 is TGTGCCAGTAGCTCGGGGTTTGCGGGAGCTGGCAATGAGCAGTTCTTC. This codes for CASSSGFAGAGNEQFF.

This chain joins TRBV20-1 and TRBJ1-2; D might be TRBD1 (5 bases). CDR1 is DFQATT, CDR2 SNEGSKA, per germline (reference sequence). CDR3 length: 16 amino acids. The germline V and J ends were trimmed by 6 bases and 6 bases, with 26 bases remaining between them. CDR3 sequence reads: CSAPQGAGSTSHGYTF. The CDR3 DNA sequence: TGCAGTGCCCCTCAGGGTGCAGGGTCGACTTCCCATGGCTACACCTTC.

There are many counts of this clonotype. V usage is TRBV5-4 and J usage is TRBJ1-5, with D hard to call. V shed 0 bases and J shed 7 bases, with 11 bases lying between them. CDR3 length equals 14 residues. The germline CDR1 and CDR2 sequences are SGHNT and YYREEE (reference sequence). CDR3 nucleotide sequence: TGTGCCAGCAGCTTGGCGGGGTCCCGGCAGCCCCAGCATTTT. Translating gives CASSLAGSRQPQHF.

This clonotype was recorded at least ten times. V gene TRBV20-1 combines with J gene TRBJ2-7, with TRBD2 identical over 12 bases. From germline, CDR1 is DFQATT and CDR2 SNEGSKA (reference sequence). Unmatched junction bases numbered 3, after V lost 4 bases and J lost 5 bases. The CDR3 has 13 residues. The CDR3 DNA reads TGCAGTGCTACTAGCGGGAGGGTGGACGAGCAGTACTTC. Translating gives CSATSGRVDEQYF.

This clonotype has ten or more counts. The V and J genes are TRBV19 and TRBJ1-5; D is perhaps TRBD1 (5 bases). Germline V gene data show CDR1 as LNHDA and CDR2 as SQIVND (reference sequence). V was cut by 3 bases and J by 1 base, with 16 bases left in between. The CDR3 spans 17 residues. The CDR3 DNA reads TGTGCCAGTAGTATTGGGGAGGGCACAGGAAGCAATCAGCCCCAGCATTTT. Protein product: CASSIGEGTGSNQPQHF.

Comment on this clonotype: An end of the junction does not agree with germline; a read error may underlie this. This chain links TRBV10-3 with TRBJ1-1; D call uncertain. Germline V lookup: CDR1 ENHRY, CDR2 SYGVKD. The CDR3 contains 14 residues. CDR3 coding DNA: TGTGCCATCAACTCGGACGGAGAGAACACTGCAGCTTTCTTT. Translation gives CAINSDGENTAAFF.

The V and J genes are TRBV29-1 and TRBJ2-1, with D uncertain. Per germline, CDR1 SQVTM and CDR2 ANQGSEA. The length of the CDR3 is 9 residues. Trimming left V 7 bases short and J 10 bases short, with 8 bases between. In DNA, the CDR3 is TGCAGCGGCGGAGCGGAGCAGTTCTTC. It yields the protein CSGGAEQFF.

This clonotype was counted at least ten times. The rearrangement uses TRBV12-3 or TRBV12-4 and TRBJ2-7, with TRBD2 matching over 13 bases. The V and J ends lost 6 bases and 4 bases, in that order; junction bases with no gene match: 3. The CDR3 spans 14 residues. The CDR3 reads CASSGLAGVYEQYF. DNA for the CDR3: TGTGCCAGCAGCGGACTAGCGGGAGTATACGAGCAGTACTTC.

The CDR3 region is CASSNYRGDEQFF. The CDR3 DNA reads TGCGCCAGCAGTAACTACCGGGGGGATGAGCAGTTCTTC. The V call is TRBV10-1, the J call TRBJ2-1, with 7 bases lining up with TRBD2. The V segment lost 5 bases and the J segment 8 bases; nucleotides outside the gene matches: 6. Germline CDR1 and CDR2: WNHNN and SYGVQD (reference sequence). The CDR3 sequence is 13 residues long.

This clonotype showed up many times. The rearrangement joins TRBV20-1 to TRBJ1-1; 10 positions agree with TRBD1. The CDR3 has 16 amino acids. V dropped 0 bases and J dropped 5; count of bases not matched to a gene: 9. Germline-derived CDR1 and CDR2 are DFQATT and SNEGSKA (reference sequence). CDR3 protein: CSARDRGTGAGTEAFF. CDR3 sequence (DNA): TGCAGTGCTAGAGATCGAGGGACAGGGGCTGGGACTGAAGCTTTCTTT.

This clonotype was observed many times. The genes are TRBV20-1 and TRBJ2-1; the D gene is possibly TRBD1 (5 bases). CDR1 is DFQATT and CDR2 is SNEGSKA in the germline V gene (reference sequence). Trimming removed 8 bases at V and 8 bases at J, with 19 bases between. This CDR3 comprises 13 residues. CDR3 sequence (DNA): TGCAGTCCCAAACCAGGAAGGGGCGATGAGCAGTTCTTC. Translating gives CSPKPGRGDEQFF.

This clonotype has ten or more counts. The chain combines TRBV6-5 with TRBJ2-7; 8 bases are a match to TRBD2. The germline V gene encodes CDR1 MNHEY and CDR2 SVGAGI. The CDR3 length is 14 residues. V gave up 4 bases and J gave up 6 bases; unmatched junction bases: 8. The CDR3 DNA sequence: TGTGCCAGCAGTTCGAGGAGCGGGAGATCCGAGCAGTACTTC. As protein: CASSSRSGRSEQYF.

A note on this clonotype: A single base separates this from a much larger clone, so it may be a read error. The chain is built from TRBV25-1 and TRBJ2-1; TRBD2 matches at 11 bases. The CDR3 is made up of 15 amino acids. Germline V gene lookup returns CDR1 MGHDK and CDR2 SYGVNS. The CDR3 is CASSQVSGREYEQFF. CDR3 DNA: TGCGCCAGCAGCCAAGTTAGCGGGAGGGAATACGAGCAGTTCTTC. Combining the CDR3 with reference TRBV25-1 and TRBJ2-1 gives the whole variable domain EADIYQTPRYLVIGTGKKITLECSQTMGHDKMYWYQQDPGMELHLIHYSYGVNSTEKGDLSSESTVSRIRTEHFPLTLESARPSHTSQYLCASSQVSGREYEQFFGPGTRLTVL.

Concerning this clonotype: One junction end does not reproduce the germline sequence, and a read error may be involved. The gene calls are TRBV5-1 and TRBJ2-3; 14 bases match TRBD2. Germline V gene sequence: CDR1 SGHRS, CDR2 YFSETQ. The CDR3 is 19 amino acids. The CDR3 nucleotides read TGCGCCAGCAGCCCGGCGGGACTAGCGGGAGCGCAGTTCACAGATGCGCAGTATTTT. It encodes CASSPAGLAGAQFTDAQYF.

This clonotype showed up many times. The chain joins TRBV2 to TRBJ1-2; a possible D gene is TRBD1 (6 bases). Germline lookup yields CDR1 SNHLY and CDR2 FYNNEI. V lost 6 bases, J lost 7 bases, and 15 bases lay in between. The CDR3 is made up of 13 amino acids. The chain's CDR3 is CASSPGQRTGYTF. The CDR3 nucleotides read TGTGCCAGCAGCCCTGGACAGCGGACTGGCTACACCTTC.

This clonotype was detected many times. The chain has TRBV2 and TRBJ2-6; D unresolved. The germline V gene has CDR1 SNHLY and CDR2 FYNNEI. The CDR3 contains 15 residues. Deletions cut 2 bases from V and 4 bases from J, with 9 bases between. The CDR3 bases are TGTGCCAGCAGTGAACTTCCCGCGGGGGCCAACGTCCTGACTTTC. This translates into CASSELPAGANVLTF. The whole variable domain, remainder taken from reference TRBV2 and TRBJ2-6, is EPEVTQTPSHQVTQMGQEVILRCVPISNHLYFYWYRQILGQKVEFLVSFYNNEISEKSEIFDDQFSVERPDGSNFTLKIRSTKLEDSAMYFCASSELPAGANVLTFGAGSRLTVL.